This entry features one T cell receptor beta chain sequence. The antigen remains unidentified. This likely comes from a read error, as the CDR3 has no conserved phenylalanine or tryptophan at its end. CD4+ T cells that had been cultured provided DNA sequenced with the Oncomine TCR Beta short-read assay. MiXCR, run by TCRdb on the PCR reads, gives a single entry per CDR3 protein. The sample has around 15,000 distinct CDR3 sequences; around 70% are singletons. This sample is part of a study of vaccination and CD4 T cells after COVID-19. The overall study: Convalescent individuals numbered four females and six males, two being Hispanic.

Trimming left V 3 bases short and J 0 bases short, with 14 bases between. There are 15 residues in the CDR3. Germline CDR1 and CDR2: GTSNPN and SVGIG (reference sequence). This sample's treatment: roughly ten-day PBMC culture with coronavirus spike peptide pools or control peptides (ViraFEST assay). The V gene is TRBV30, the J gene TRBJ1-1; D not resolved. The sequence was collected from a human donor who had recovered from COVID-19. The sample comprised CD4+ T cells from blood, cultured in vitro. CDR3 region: CAWRRVRNMNTEAFS. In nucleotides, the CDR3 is TGTGCCTGGAGGCGGGTCAGGAACATGAACACTGAAGCTTTCTCT.